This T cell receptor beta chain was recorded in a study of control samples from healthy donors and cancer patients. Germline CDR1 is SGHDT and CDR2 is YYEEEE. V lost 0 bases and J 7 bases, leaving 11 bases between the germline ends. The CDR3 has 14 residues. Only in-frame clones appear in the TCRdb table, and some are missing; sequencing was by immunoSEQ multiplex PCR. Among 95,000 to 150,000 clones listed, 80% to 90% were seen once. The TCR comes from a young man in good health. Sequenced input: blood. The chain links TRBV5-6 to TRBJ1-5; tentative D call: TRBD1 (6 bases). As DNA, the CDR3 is TGTGCCAGCAGCTTGGCCGGGGGCGGGCAGCCCCAGCATTTT. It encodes CASSLAGGGQPQHF.